In its sample, the clone carrying this T cell receptor (beta chain) was seen once. Its antigen is still unknown. The CDR3 has 15 amino acids. Germline V gene lookup returns CDR1 SQVTM and CDR2 ANQGSEA. Trimming stripped 0 bases from V and 0 bases from J, with 6 bases between. This entry is derived from a study of shared clonotypes between healthy human individuals. Study results and caveats: Limitation of the genetic and exposure-history diversity represented came from the few donors.

Genomic DNA per cell subset filled all wells of several immunoSEQ plates. Libraries were prepared by immunoSEQ multiplex PCR; TCRdb keeps only in-frame clonotypes and omits some of them. The sample records about 1 million clones, around 82% being singletons. V gene TRBV29-1 combines with J gene TRBJ2-6; D call uncertain. This TCR was recovered from a man aged 18-30 years in good health. Some clones in this sample may be carry-over from other donors' samples. The sample consisted of memory CD4+ T cells from PBMCs. The subset here: CD45RA-negative fraction. The CDR3 region has the DNA TGCAGCGTTGAAGAGGTGGGCTCTGGGGCCAACGTCCTGACTTTC. As protein: CSVEEVGSGANVLTF.